Included here is one TCR beta chain sequence, with context. Trimming removed 3 bases from V and 0 bases from J, with 12 bases in between. This CDR3 has 15 residues. Per the germline V gene, CDR1 is MNHEY and CDR2 is SMNVEV (reference sequence). Method: immunoSEQ multiplex PCR; TCRdb's copy keeps in-frame clones and lacks some. Of several thousand clones listed, 80% to 90% are singletons. The sample is drawn from a study of ipilimumab plus nivolumab after autologous stem cell transplantation. V is TRBV27 and J is TRBJ2-7, with D uncertain. The clonotype comes from a female donor with multiple myeloma. This specimen was PBMCs, taken in a trial of ipilimumab plus nivolumab as post-transplant consolidation. CDR3 coding DNA: TGTGCCAGCAGTTTTTCGCTTCTGACCTCCTACGAGCAGTACTTC. Protein sequence: CASSFSLLTSYEQYF.